The 17 T cell receptor beta chains presented below share a single source sample, sequenced in a study of T cell clonality in common variable immunodeficiency. Clones were sequenced by immunoSEQ multiplex PCR, and TCRdb holds only the in-frame ones, with some missing. The repertoire has about 39,000 clones, none seen only once; the ten largest take 2.5% to 3%. Sequencing input: peripheral blood mononuclear cells. These receptors came from a person aged 18 to 69 in good health.

This clone showed up many times. The read comes to an end 3 residues before the CDR3 does, leaving the germline J gene to fill in the end. This chain joins TRBV2 and TRBJ2-7, with TRBD1 matching 10 bases. Germline V gene data show CDR1 as SNHLY and CDR2 as FYNNEI. J gave up 0 bases and V 6 bases, and 2 bases lay outside the gene matches. CDR3 length: 14 residues. The CDR3 here is CASRGQGNSYEQYF. The sequenced CDR3 bases are TGTGCCAGCAGGGGACAGGGGAACTCCTACGAG.

In this sample, this clone turned up many times. Read coverage stops 3 residues before the CDR3 terminus; the germline J gene supplies the remainder. The chain couples TRBV30 to TRBJ1-1; D is perhaps TRBD1 (5 bases). The V end was cut by 4 bases, the J end by 0 bases, with 12 bases between. The germline gives CDR1 GTSNPN, CDR2 SVGIG (reference sequence). The CDR3 sequence is 14 residues long. The DNA read from the CDR3 is TGTGCCTGGAACGGGGGACGGATGAACACTGAA. Translating it yields CAWNGGRMNTE. The complete CDR3 reads CAWNGGRMNTEAFF.

This clone was found many times. The read ends 3 residues early relative to the CDR3; the germline J gene fills the gap. The rearrangement joins TRBV28 to TRBJ2-7; D remains unclear. Trimming removed 2 bases from V and 6 bases from J, with 5 bases in between. Germline V CDR1 and CDR2: MDHEN, SYDVKM. This CDR3 is 11 amino acids long. The covered CDR3 bases are TGTGCCAGCAGTTTAATCGGCGAG. Protein: CASSLIGE. In full, the CDR3 is CASSLIGEQYF.

There are a few counts of this clone. Coverage ceases 3 residues before the CDR3 finishes, and the germline J gene fills in the end. The rearrangement links TRBV7-4 to TRBJ1-2; weak D call: TRBD1 (5 bases). CDR1 is SGHVT, CDR2 SQSDAQ, per germline. The CDR3 runs 15 residues. Here the CDR3 reads CASSSSSGRGDDYTF. Incomplete CDR3 DNA: TGTGCCAGCAGCTCTTCTAGCGGGAGGGGCGATGAC.

At least ten counts were recorded for this clone. Read sequence stops 3 residues before the CDR3 end, and the germline J gene provides the missing end. The rearrangement links TRBV20-1 to TRBJ2-3, with D possibly matching TRBD2 (6 bases). The germline V gene encodes CDR1 DFQATT and CDR2 SNEGSKA (reference sequence). This CDR3 region has 12 residues. This chain's CDR3 is CSVPGLHYAQYF. Incomplete CDR3 DNA: TGCAGTGTTCCTGGACTACACTACGCG.

This clone was seen a handful of times. The read halts 3 residues ahead of the CDR3 end, with the missing end drawn from the germline J gene. This chain connects TRBV5-1 to TRBJ2-3; D is possibly TRBD1 or TRBD2 (7 bases each). The CDR3 covers 16 residues. CDR1 and CDR2 (germline): SGHRS, YFSETQ. CDR3 DNA, as far as it was read: TGCGCCAGCAGCCTTGGGAGCGGGACAGCACAAGAGACG. As protein: CASSLGSGTAQET. The CDR3 reads in full as CASSLGSGTAQETQYF. The full variable domain, completed using reference TRBV5-1 and TRBJ2-3, is KAGVTQTPRYLIKTRGQQVTLSCSPISGHRSVSWYQQTPGQGLQFLFEYFSETQRNKGNFPGRFSGRQFSNSRSEMNVSTLELGDSALYLCASSLGSGTAQETQYFGPGTRLTVL.

The table lists this clone with many counts. The CDR3 end falls 3 residues outside the read, so it is completed with the germline J gene. This rearrangement joins TRBV20-1 to TRBJ2-5; D call uncertain. This CDR3 region has 14 residues. V lost 6 bases, J lost 5 bases, and 19 bases lay in between. Looked up from germline, CDR1 is DFQATT and CDR2 is SNEGSKA (reference sequence). CDR3: CSASPLILGETQYF. Incomplete CDR3 DNA: TGCAGTGCCTCCCCCCTAATCCTCGGGGAGACC.

At least ten counts were recorded for this clone. The CDR3 end lies 3 residues beyond the end of the read and is filled in from the germline J gene. V gene TRBV5-4 combines with J gene TRBJ1-5; D unclear. The CDR3 spans 14 residues. V lost 0 bases and J lost 7, with 11 bases in between. The germline CDR1 and CDR2 sequences are SGHNT and YYREEE (reference sequence). The part of the CDR3 DNA that was read is TGTGCCAGCAGCTTGGTAGGGCTTGGGCAGCCC. This translates into CASSLVGLGQP. The whole CDR3 protein is CASSLVGLGQPQHF.

Many counts were recorded for this clone. The read falls 3 residues short of the CDR3 end, and the missing part is taken from the germline J gene. The chain combines TRBV20-1 with TRBJ1-5, with 7 bases identical to TRBD1. CDR1 and CDR2 (germline): DFQATT, SNEGSKA (reference sequence). Trimming cost V 2 bases and J 6 bases; bases outside gene matches: 7. The CDR3 runs to 14 residues. CDR3 DNA (partial): TGCAGTGCTAGACGCCAGGGGGTCGGTCAGCCC. It codes for CSARRQGVGQP. The CDR3, in full, reads CSARRQGVGQPQHF.

This clone was recorded many times. The read gets to within 3 residues of the CDR3 end, and the germline J gene fills in the rest. The chain has TRBV28 and TRBJ2-7; TRBD1 matches at 7 bases. The CDR3 is 12 amino acids. The V and J ends lost 9 bases and 3 bases, in that order; junction bases with no gene match: 5. CDR1 is MDHEN and CDR2 is SYDVKM in the germline V gene. The CDR3 is CASGDSRYEQYF. The sequenced CDR3 bases are TGTGCCAGTGGGGACAGCCGCTACGAG.

This clone has ten or more counts. Coverage ceases 3 residues before the CDR3 finishes, and the germline J gene fills in the end. The V and J genes are TRBV7-3 and TRBJ1-1, with TRBD1 identical over 8 bases. J was trimmed by 1 base and V by 5 bases; bases with no gene match: 3. The CDR3 consists of 14 residues. The germline gives CDR1 SGHTA, CDR2 FQGTGA. CDR3 protein: CASSIGQGNTEAFF. The DNA read from the CDR3 is TGTGCCAGCAGCATCGGACAGGGGAACACTGAA.

This clone occurred many times. The read falls 3 residues short of the CDR3 end, and the missing part is taken from the germline J gene. The gene calls are TRBV5-6 and TRBJ2-7; TRBD2 agrees at 9 bases. Trimming took 4 bases from V and 6 from J; bases not matched to a gene: 8. This CDR3 contains 14 residues. Germline values: CDR1 SGHDT, CDR2 YYEEEE. CDR3 DNA, as far as it was read: TGTGCCAGCAGCCGGGGACTAGCCGGGAGCGAG. This codes for CASSRGLAGSE. The CDR3 reads in full as CASSRGLAGSEQYF.

This clone occurred many times. Read coverage stops 3 residues before the CDR3 terminus; the germline J gene supplies the remainder. The genes are TRBV20-1 and TRBJ2-4; 9 bases align to TRBD2. The germline V gene has CDR1 DFQATT and CDR2 SNEGSKA (reference sequence). With V trimmed by 0 bases and J by 0 bases, 3 bases remained unmatched. The CDR3 has 16 residues. CDR3 sequence: CSAREEREVAKNIQYF. Partial CDR3 DNA: TGCAGTGCTAGAGAAGAGCGGGAGGTAGCCAAAAACATT.

This clone was picked up many times. The CDR3 goes on 3 residues after the read ends, and that part is filled in from the germline J gene. The genes are TRBV7-9 and TRBJ1-6, with 7 bases aligning to TRBD1. V shed 5 bases, J shed 7 bases, and the junction held 5 bases outside the gene matches. Germline CDR1 SEHNR, CDR2 FQNEAQ (reference sequence). CDR3 size: 14 residues. The part of the CDR3 DNA that was read is TGTGCCAGCAGCCCGGGACAGTCGAATTCACCC. Protein: CASSPGQSNSP. The CDR3, in full, reads CASSPGQSNSPLHF.

Of note for this clone: The missing CDR3 end, 3 residues past where the read stops, is filled in from the germline J gene. The chain recombines TRBV7-8 with TRBJ2-2; a possible D gene is TRBD2 (7 bases). The CDR3 spans 15 residues. Germline loops: CDR1 SGHVS, CDR2 FQNEAQ. The CDR3 DNA, read in part, is TGTGCCAGCACCCCGGGGGGCCCAACTAATGAAAAG. As protein: CASTPGGPTNEK. The whole CDR3 is CASTPGGPTNEKLFF.

At least ten counts were recorded for this clone. The read is 3 residues too short to cover the CDR3 end, so that end is filled in from the germline J gene. The chain carries TRBV5-5 and TRBJ1-4; D gene ambiguous. CDR3 length: 13 residues. V was cut by 4 bases and J by 8 bases, with 12 bases left in between. The germline V gene encodes CDR1 SGHKS and CDR2 YYEKEE (reference sequence). The sequenced part of the CDR3 DNA is TGTGCCAGCAGCACCGCCTCAAGGGAAAAA. Translated: CASSTASREK. The whole CDR3 reads CASSTASREKLFF.

This clone was seen repeatedly, ten times or more. Read data end 3 residues before the CDR3 end; the end is taken from the germline J gene. The rearrangement joins TRBV30 to TRBJ1-4; D not certain. V lost 5 bases to trimming and J lost 10 bases, with 14 bases between them. CDR3 length: 12 amino acids. From germline, CDR1 is GTSNPN and CDR2 SVGIG (reference sequence). The CDR3 DNA, read in part, is TGTGCCTGGTCTCTGGAGCGAGGAAAA. Its protein product is CAWSLERGK. The CDR3 in full is CAWSLERGKLFF.